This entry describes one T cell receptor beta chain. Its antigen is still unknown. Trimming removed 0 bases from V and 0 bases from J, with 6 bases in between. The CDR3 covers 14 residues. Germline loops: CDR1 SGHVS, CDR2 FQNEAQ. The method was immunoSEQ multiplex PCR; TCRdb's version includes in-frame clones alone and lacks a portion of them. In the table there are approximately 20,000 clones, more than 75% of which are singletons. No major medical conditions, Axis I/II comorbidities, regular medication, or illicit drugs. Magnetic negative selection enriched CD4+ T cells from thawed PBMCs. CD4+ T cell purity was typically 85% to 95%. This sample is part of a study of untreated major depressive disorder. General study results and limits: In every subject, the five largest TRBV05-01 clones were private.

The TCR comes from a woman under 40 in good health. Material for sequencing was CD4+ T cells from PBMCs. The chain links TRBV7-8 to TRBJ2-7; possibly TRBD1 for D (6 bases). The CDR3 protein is CASSLADSSYEQYF. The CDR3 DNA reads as TGTGCCAGCAGCTTAGCGGACAGCTCCTACGAGCAGTACTTC.